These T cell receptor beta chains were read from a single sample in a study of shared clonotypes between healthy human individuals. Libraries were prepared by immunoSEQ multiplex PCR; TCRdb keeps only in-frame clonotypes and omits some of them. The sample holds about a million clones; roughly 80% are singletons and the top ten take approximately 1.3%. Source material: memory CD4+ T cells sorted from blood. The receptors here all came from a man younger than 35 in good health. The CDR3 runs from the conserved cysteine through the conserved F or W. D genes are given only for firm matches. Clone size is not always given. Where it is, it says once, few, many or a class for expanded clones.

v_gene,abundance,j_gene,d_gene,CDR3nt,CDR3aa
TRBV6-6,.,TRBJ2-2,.,TGTGCCACAGCACCGGGACTGGACAACATCGGGGAGCTGTTTTTT,CATAPGLDNIGELFF
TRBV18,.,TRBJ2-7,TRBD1,TGTGCCAGCAACGGACAGGGGTCATACGAGCAGTACTTC,CASNGQGSYEQYF
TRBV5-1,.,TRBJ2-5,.,TGCGCCAGCAGCTTGGATAGGGAGACCCAGTACTTC,CASSLDRETQYF
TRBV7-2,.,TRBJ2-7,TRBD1,TGTGCCAGCAGCCGGGACAGAAGCTACGAGCAGTACTTC,CASSRDRSYEQYF
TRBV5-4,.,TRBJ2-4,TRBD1,TGTGCCAGCAGCTTGGGGGACAGGGCCCCAAGTGGCATTCAGTACTTC,CASSLGDRAPSGIQYF
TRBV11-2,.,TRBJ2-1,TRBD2,TGTGCCAGCAGCTTAGGGAGCGGGAGCTCCTACAATGAGCAGTTCTTC,CASSLGSGSSYNEQFF
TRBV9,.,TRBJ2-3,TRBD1,TGTGCCAGCAGCCAACCCCAGGGGGCGCGGGCAGATACGCAGTATTTT,CASSQPQGARADTQYF
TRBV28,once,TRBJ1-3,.,TGTGCCAGCAGTTCTGGGTGGAACACCATATATTTT,CASSSGWNTIYF
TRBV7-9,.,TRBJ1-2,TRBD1,TGTGCCAGCAGCCCCCGGACAGGGGGCCAGATCGGCTACACCTTC,CASSPRTGGQIGYTF
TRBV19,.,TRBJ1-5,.,TGTGCCAGTAGTATAATGGCAGGTGGCAGCAATCAGCCCCAGCATTTT,CASSIMAGGSNQPQHF
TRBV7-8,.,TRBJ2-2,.,TGTGCCAGCAGCCACGAGACAGCCCAAAACACCGGGGAGCTGTTTTTT,CASSHETAQNTGELFF
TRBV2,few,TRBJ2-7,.,TGTGCCAGCAGTGGGGCGGGCTACGAGCAGTACTTC,CASSGAGYEQYF
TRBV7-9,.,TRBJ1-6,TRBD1,TGTGCCAGCAGCTACGGCGGGACAGGGGTTGGTATTTCACCCCTCCACTTT,CASSYGGTGVGISPLHF
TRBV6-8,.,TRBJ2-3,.,TGTGCCAGCAGTTACTCTTTCTCCTCCGATACGGGATTCGAAAGCACAGATACGCAGTATTTT,CASSYSFSSDTGFESTDTQYF
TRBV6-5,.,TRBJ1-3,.,TGTGCCAGCAGACGAGGCTCTGGAAACACCATATATTTT,CASRRGSGNTIYF
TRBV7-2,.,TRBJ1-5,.,TGTGCCAGCAGCAAGACAGAGACTCAGCCCCAGCATTTT,CASSKTETQPQHF
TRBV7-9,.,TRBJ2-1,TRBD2,TGTGCCAGCAGCCCGGGGACTAGCGGGTACCTCAATGAGCAGTTCTTC,CASSPGTSGYLNEQFF
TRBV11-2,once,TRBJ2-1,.,TGTGCCAGCAGCAGGGGTGCTACTTATGAGCAGTTCTTC,CASSRGATYEQFF
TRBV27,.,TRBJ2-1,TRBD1,TGTGCCAGCAGCTCCAGGTGGACAGGGGGCAATGAGCAGTTCTTC,CASSSRWTGGNEQFF
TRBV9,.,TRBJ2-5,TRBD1,TGTGCCAGCAGCAAGGACAGGCTGGGGACCCAGTACTTC,CASSKDRLGTQYF
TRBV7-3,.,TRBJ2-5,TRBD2,TGTGCCAGCAGCTTAACGGTTATAGCGGGCGAGACCCAGTACTTC,CASSLTVIAGETQYF
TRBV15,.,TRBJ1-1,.,TGTGCCACCAGCCAAGGTGGGGCCCAGGGCACTGAAGCTTTCTTT,CATSQGGAQGTEAFF